The T cell receptor (beta chain) under discussion was sequenced for a study of cytomegalovirus exposure and HLA in healthy donors. Across the whole study: The Caucasian-associated ancestry cluster contained 65% to 85% of the roughly 370 genotyped donors. Study-wide points: In vitro work confirmed that a few CMV-associated chains recognize CMV antigens.

Researchers ran the PCR with 60 Vbeta and 13 Jbeta primers. Source study methods: Around 11 million of about 80 million unique TCR beta chains were shared, per a later count. Using immunoSEQ multiplex PCR, the repertoire was profiled, and TCRdb retains in-frame clones only, with some absent. The V and J calls and the clone size are those of that table, but D and trimming were determined from the DNA. The sample holds 150,000 or so clones; roughly three quarters are singletons and the top ten take about 4.3%. V shed 5 bases and J shed 11 bases, with 21 bases lying between them. The CDR3 has 14 residues. Germline-derived CDR1 and CDR2 are SGHTA and FQGTGA. Note on this clone: The antigen remains undetermined.

The TCR comes from a man between 18 and 35 years old in good health and CMV-seropositive. The chain carries TRBV7-3 and TRBJ1-1; D may be TRBD1 (5 bases). Sequencing used PBMCs. The chain's CDR3 is CASSQDPTLGGAFF. CDR3 nucleotide sequence: TGTGCCAGCAGCCAGGACCCAACGCTGGGGGGGGCTTTCTTT.